Below, 3 T cell receptor beta chains from the same sample are listed, as sequenced in a study of Graves' ophthalmopathy and Graves' hyperthyroidism. TCR beta CDR3 amplification used RNA transcripts. An initial RT-PCR round employing HTBI primers preceded a second-round multiplex PCR. MiXCR, applied by TCRdb to the multiplex PCR reads, yields one record per CDR3 protein. The repertoire includes hundreds of thousands of distinct CDR3 sequences, roughly 39% of them detected once, and about 3.3% sits in the top ten. The sequencing sample was made of peripheral blood. Receptor source: an adult man with Graves' ophthalmopathy.

Regarding this clonotype: Just one base apart from a much larger clone, this may be a read error. The chain couples TRBV19 to TRBJ2-7; 7 nucleotides align to TRBD1. This CDR3 spans 14 amino acids. Germline CDR1 is LNHDA and CDR2 is SQIVND (reference sequence). This CDR3 reads CAGSTSRDSYEQYF. DNA for the CDR3: TGTGCCGGTAGTACCTCCCGGGACAGCTACGAGCAGTACTTC.

This clonotype was seen only a few times. The chain has TRBV6-1 and TRBJ2-5; TRBD2 aligns across 8 bases. CDR1 is MNHNS and CDR2 is SASEGT in the germline V gene. The CDR3 totals 16 residues. With 0 bases clipped from V and 4 bases from J, the junction kept 7 bases outside the gene matches. The CDR3: CASSEAWGSGGETQYF. The CDR3 region has the DNA TGTGCCAGCAGTGAAGCGTGGGGAAGCGGGGGAGAGACCCAGTACTTC.

This clonotype was seen only a few times. This sequence joins TRBV5-1 and TRBJ1-1, with a weak D call TRBD1 (5 bases). This CDR3 spans 15 amino acids. Germline loops: CDR1 SGHRS, CDR2 YFSETQ. The V and J ends lost 4 bases and 5 bases respectively, with 18 bases between them. The CDR3 DNA follows: TGCGCCAGCAGCCCATACCCCGGGGGGGGGACTGAAGCTTTCTTT. Its protein is CASSPYPGGGTEAFF. Looking up the rest from reference TRBV5-1 and TRBJ1-1 gives the full variable domain: KAGVTQTPRYLIKTRGQQVTLSCSPISGHRSVSWYQQTPGQGLQFLFEYFSETQRNKGNFPGRFSGRQFSNSRSEMNVSTLELGDSALYLCASSPYPGGGTEAFFGQGTRLTVV.